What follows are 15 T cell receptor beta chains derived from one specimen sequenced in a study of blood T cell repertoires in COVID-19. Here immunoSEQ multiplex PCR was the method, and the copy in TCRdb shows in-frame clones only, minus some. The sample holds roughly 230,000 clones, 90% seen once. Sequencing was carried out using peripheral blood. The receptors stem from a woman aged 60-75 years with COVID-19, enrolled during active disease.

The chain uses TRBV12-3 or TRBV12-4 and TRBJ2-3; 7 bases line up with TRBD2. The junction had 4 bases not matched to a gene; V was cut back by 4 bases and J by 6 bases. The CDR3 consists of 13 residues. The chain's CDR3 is CASSSSGGDTQYF. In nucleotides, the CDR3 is TGTGCCAGCAGTTCTAGCGGCGGGGATACGCAGTATTTT.

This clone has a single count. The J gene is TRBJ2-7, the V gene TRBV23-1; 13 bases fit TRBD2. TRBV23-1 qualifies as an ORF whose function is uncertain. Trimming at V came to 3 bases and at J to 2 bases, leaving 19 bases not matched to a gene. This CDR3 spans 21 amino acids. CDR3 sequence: CASSHGSLAGGLDLGTYEQYF. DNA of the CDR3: TGCGCCAGCAGTCACGGCTCACTAGCGGGGGGGCTTGACCTCGGGACCTACGAGCAGTACTTC.

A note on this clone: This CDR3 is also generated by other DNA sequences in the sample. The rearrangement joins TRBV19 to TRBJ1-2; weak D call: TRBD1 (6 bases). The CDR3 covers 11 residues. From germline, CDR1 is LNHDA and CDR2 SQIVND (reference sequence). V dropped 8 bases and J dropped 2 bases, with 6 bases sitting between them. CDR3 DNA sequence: TGTGCCAGTGGGGGCAACTATGGCTACACCTTC. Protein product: CASGGNYGYTF. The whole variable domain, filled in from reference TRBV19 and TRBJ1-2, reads DGGITQSPKYLFRKEGQNVTLSCEQNLNHDAMYWYRQDPGQGLRLIYYSQIVNDFQKGDIAEGYSVSREKKESFPLTVTSAQKNPTAFYLCASGGNYGYTFGSGTRLTVV.

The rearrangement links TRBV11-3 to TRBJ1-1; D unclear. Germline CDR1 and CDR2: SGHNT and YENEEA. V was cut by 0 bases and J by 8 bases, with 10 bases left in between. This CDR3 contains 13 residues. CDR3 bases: TGTGCCAGCAGCTTAGATCAAGAGGGCGAAGCTTTCTTT. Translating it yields CASSLDQEGEAFF. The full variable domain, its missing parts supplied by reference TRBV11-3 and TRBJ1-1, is EAGVVQSPRYKIIEKKQPVAFWCNPISGHNTLYWYLQNLGQGPELLIRYENEEAVDDSQLPKDRFSAERLKGVDSTLKIQPAELGDSAVYLCASSLDQEGEAFFGQGTRLTVV.

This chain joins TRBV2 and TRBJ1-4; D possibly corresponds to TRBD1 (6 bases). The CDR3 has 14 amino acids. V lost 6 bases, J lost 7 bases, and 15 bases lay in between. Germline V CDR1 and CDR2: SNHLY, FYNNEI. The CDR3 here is CASRDGTLSEKLFF. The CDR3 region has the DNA TGTGCCAGCAGAGACGGGACATTATCTGAAAAACTGTTTTTT. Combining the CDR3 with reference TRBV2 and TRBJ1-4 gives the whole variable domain EPEVTQTPSHQVTQMGQEVILRCVPISNHLYFYWYRQILGQKVEFLVSFYNNEISEKSEIFDDQFSVERPDGSNFTLKIRSTKLEDSAMYFCASRDGTLSEKLFFGSGTQLSVL.

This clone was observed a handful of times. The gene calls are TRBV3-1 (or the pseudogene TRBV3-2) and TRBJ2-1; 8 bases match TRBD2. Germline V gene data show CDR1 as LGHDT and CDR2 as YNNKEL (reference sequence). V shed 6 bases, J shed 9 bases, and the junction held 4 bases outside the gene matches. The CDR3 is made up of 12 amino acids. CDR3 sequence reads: CASRGLDGEQFF. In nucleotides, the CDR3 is TGTGCCAGCAGGGGACTAGATGGTGAGCAGTTCTTC.

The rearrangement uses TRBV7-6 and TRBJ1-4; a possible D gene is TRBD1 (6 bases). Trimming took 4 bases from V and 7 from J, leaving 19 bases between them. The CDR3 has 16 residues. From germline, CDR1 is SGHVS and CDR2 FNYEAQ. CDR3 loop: CASSSRGGSRSEKLFF. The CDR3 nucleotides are TGTGCCAGCAGCTCCAGGGGTGGGAGCCGGAGTGAAAAACTGTTTTTT.

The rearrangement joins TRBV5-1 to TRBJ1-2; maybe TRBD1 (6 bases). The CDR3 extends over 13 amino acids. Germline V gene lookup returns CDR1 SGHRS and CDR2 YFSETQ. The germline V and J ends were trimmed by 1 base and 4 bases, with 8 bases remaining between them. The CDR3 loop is CASSLNRAYGYTF. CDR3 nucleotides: TGCGCCAGCAGCTTGAACAGGGCCTATGGCTACACCTTC.

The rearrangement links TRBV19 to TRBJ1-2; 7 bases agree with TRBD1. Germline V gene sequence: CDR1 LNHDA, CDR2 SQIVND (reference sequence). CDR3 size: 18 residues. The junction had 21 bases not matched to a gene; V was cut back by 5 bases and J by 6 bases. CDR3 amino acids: CASSPPGQWASSLNGYTF. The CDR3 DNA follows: TGTGCCAGTAGTCCCCCGGGACAGTGGGCTTCTTCGCTTAATGGCTACACCTTC.

The CDR3 is CARSLARRRANEKLFF. The CDR3 DNA reads as TGTGCCAGAAGCTTGGCCAGGCGGAGGGCTAATGAAAAACTGTTTTTT. This chain links TRBV5-3 with TRBJ1-4; D remains unclear. TRBV5-3 is reported as an ORF; its role is uncertain. The CDR3 is made up of 16 amino acids. Trimming cost V 0 bases and J 3 bases, with 12 bases left between them.

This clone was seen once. CDR3 amino acids: CASSQDPPRGMAGGAADTQYF. In DNA, the CDR3 is TGTGCCAGCAGCCAAGATCCTCCCCGGGGCATGGCGGGGGGAGCAGCAGATACGCAGTATTTT. The J gene is TRBJ2-3, the V gene TRBV4-2; 8 positions agree with TRBD2. The CDR3 has 21 amino acids. CDR1 LGHNA and CDR2 YNFKEQ come from the germline V gene. J gave up 4 bases and V 0 bases, and 21 bases lay outside the gene matches.

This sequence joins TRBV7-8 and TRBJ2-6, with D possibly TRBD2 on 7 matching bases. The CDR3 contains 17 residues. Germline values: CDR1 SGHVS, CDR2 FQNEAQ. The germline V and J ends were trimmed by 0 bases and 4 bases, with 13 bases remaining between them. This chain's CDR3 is CASSLAKGGYGANVLTF. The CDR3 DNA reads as TGTGCCAGCAGCTTAGCGAAGGGGGGGTACGGGGCCAACGTCCTGACTTTC.

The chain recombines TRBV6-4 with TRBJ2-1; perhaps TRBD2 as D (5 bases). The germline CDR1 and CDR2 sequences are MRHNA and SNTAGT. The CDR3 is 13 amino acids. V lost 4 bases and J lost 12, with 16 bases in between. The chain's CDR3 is CASSGQDLRVQFF. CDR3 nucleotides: TGTGCCAGCAGTGGGCAGGACTTAAGGGTGCAGTTCTTC.

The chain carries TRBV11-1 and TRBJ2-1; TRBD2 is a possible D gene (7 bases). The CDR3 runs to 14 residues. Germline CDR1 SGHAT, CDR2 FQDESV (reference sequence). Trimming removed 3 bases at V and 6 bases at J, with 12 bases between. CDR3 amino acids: CASSLWGGLNEQFF. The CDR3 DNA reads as TGTGCCAGCAGCTTGTGGGGGGGCCTCAATGAGCAGTTCTTC.

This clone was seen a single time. CDR3 bases: TGTGCCAGCAGCCAAGCACCGGGACAGGGACGGGGCTACACCTTC. This encodes CASSQAPGQGRGYTF. V gene TRBV3-1 (or the pseudogene TRBV3-2) combines with J gene TRBJ1-2; 9 bases map to TRBD1. This CDR3 region has 15 residues. CDR1 and CDR2 (germline): LGHDT, YNNKEL (reference sequence). Losses at the gene ends were 1 base for V and 8 bases for J; bases not matched to a gene: 8.